A single sample gave rise to the 24 T cell receptor beta chains below, sequenced in a study of cytomegalovirus exposure and HLA in healthy donors. 13 Jbeta primers and 60 Vbeta primers were used for the PCR. TCRdb's table, derived via immunoSEQ multiplex PCR, lists solely in-frame clones and lacks some. This sample has 120,000 or so clones, with approximately 17% found just once. Material: PBMCs. All receptors derive from a female donor in good health and CMV-seropositive.

The genes are TRBV6-5 and TRBJ2-7, with TRBD2 as a possible D gene (6 bases). CDR1 is MNHEY, CDR2 SVGAGI, per germline. The length of the CDR3 is 16 residues. Trimming pared 0 bases from V and 1 base from J, leaving 13 bases between. DNA for the CDR3: TGTGCCAGCAGTTACTCCCCAGGTGGGGGGTCCTACGAGCAGTACTTC. This gives the protein CASSYSPGGGSYEQYF.

This rearrangement joins TRBV7-2 to TRBJ2-1, with 8 bases that match TRBD2. Per germline, CDR1 SGHTA and CDR2 FQGNSA. The CDR3 consists of 15 residues. V shed 5 bases, J shed 5 bases, and the junction held 8 bases outside the gene matches. In DNA, the CDR3 is TGTGCCAGCAGCAAACAAGCGGGGGACAACAATGAGCAGTTCTTC. It encodes CASSKQAGDNNEQFF.

This clone was detected a few times. The rearrangement uses TRBV27 and TRBJ1-2, with 8 bases identical to TRBD1. CDR3 length: 17 residues. Germline V CDR1 and CDR2: MNHEY, SMNVEV (reference sequence). The ends lost 2 bases at V and 6 bases at J; junction bases unmatched: 14. CDR3 coding DNA: TGTGCCAGCAGTTTAGGCAGGGGGCGCTTTAATGAGGATGGCTACACCTTC. As protein: CASSLGRGRFNEDGYTF.

The chain is built from TRBV2 and TRBJ2-7, with 7 bases matching TRBD2. The CDR3 covers 14 residues. Trimming cost V 4 bases and J 2 bases; bases outside gene matches: 5. Germline V lookup: CDR1 SNHLY, CDR2 FYNNEI. The CDR3 region is CASSVGRDTYEQYF. CDR3 nucleotides: TGTGCCAGCAGTGTAGGGAGGGATACCTACGAGCAGTACTTC.

There are a few counts of this clone. The chain joins TRBV30 to TRBJ2-7; 7 bases fit TRBD2. CDR1 is GTSNPN, CDR2 SVGIG, per germline (reference sequence). V shed 8 bases, J shed 0 bases, and the junction held 7 bases outside the gene matches. CDR3 length: 13 residues. CDR3 loop: CARGRGDSYEQYF. CDR3 coding DNA: TGTGCCCGCGGACGGGGGGACTCCTACGAGCAGTACTTC.

The rearrangement joins TRBV9 to TRBJ1-3; tentatively, D is TRBD1 (6 bases). Trimming pared 3 bases from V and 1 base from J, leaving 14 bases between. The germline V gene has CDR1 SGDLS and CDR2 YYNGEE. The CDR3 has 16 amino acids. The CDR3 loop reads CASSGREGVSGNTIYF. The CDR3 DNA reads TGTGCCAGCAGCGGGCGGGAGGGGGTTTCTGGAAACACCATATATTTT. The full variable domain, its missing parts supplied by reference TRBV9 and TRBJ1-3, is DSGVTQTPKHLITATGQRVTLRCSPRSGDLSVYWYQQSLDQGLQFLIQYYNGEERAKGNILERFSAQQFPDLHSELNLSSLELGDSALYFCASSGREGVSGNTIYFGEGSWLTVV.

The table lists this clone with a few counts. The rearrangement links TRBV5-1 to TRBJ2-7; 7 bases agree with TRBD1. The CDR3 has 11 residues. Unmatched junction bases numbered 3, after V lost 7 bases and J lost 5 bases. Germline V CDR1 and CDR2: SGHRS, YFSETQ. DNA of the CDR3: TGCGCCAGCCGCCAGGGGGACGAGCAGTACTTC. Protein: CASRQGDEQYF.

The rearrangement joins TRBV7-2 to TRBJ1-2; 8 positions agree with TRBD1. CDR3 length equals 15 residues. The germline CDR1 and CDR2 sequences are SGHTA and FQGNSA. Trimming at V came to 5 bases and at J to 6 bases, leaving 11 bases not matched to a gene. For the CDR3, the DNA is TGTGCCAGCAGCCAACGGACAGGGAGGTTCAATGGCTACACCTTC. Protein product: CASSQRTGRFNGYTF. The full variable domain, in which reference TRBV7-2 and TRBJ1-2 provide the parts outside the CDR3, is GAGVSQSPSNKVTEKGKDVELRCDPISGHTALYWYRQSLGQGLEFLIYFQGNSAPDKSGLPSDRFSAERTGGSVSTLTIQRTQQEDSAVYLCASSQRTGRFNGYTFGSGTRLTVV.

This sequence joins TRBV6-5 and TRBJ2-7, with TRBD2 identical over 11 bases. CDR1 MNHEY and CDR2 SVGAGI come from the germline V gene. V lost 6 bases to trimming and J lost 4 bases; unmatched junction nucleotides: 5. The CDR3 loop spans 14 amino acids. The DNA for the CDR3 is TGTGCCAGCAGAAAAACTAGCGGGAGTTACGAGCAGTACTTC. Protein: CASRKTSGSYEQYF.

The chain employs TRBV5-6 and TRBJ1-1; D gene uncertain. The V end was cut by 0 bases, the J end by 1 base, with 10 bases between. Germline values: CDR1 SGHDT, CDR2 YYEEEE. CDR3 length: 15 amino acids. The CDR3 loop reads CASSLVGRANTEAFF. The CDR3, as DNA: TGTGCCAGCAGCTTGGTGGGGAGAGCGAACACTGAAGCTTTCTTT.

The rearrangement uses TRBV5-6 and TRBJ1-2; D is ambiguous. Germline V gene data show CDR1 as SGHDT and CDR2 as YYEEEE. The CDR3 length is 13 residues. CDR3 residues: CARQEGGNYGYTF. CDR3 bases: TGTGCGCGACAAGAGGGCGGCAACTATGGCTACACCTTC. The full variable domain, rest sourced from reference TRBV5-6 and TRBJ1-2, is DAGVTQSPTHLIKTRGQQVTLRCSPKSGHDTVSWYQQALGQGPQFIFQYYEEEERQRGNFPDRFSGHQFPNYSSELNVNALLLGDSALYLCARQEGGNYGYTFGSGTRLTVV.

The chain couples TRBV27 to TRBJ2-7; possible D gene TRBD1, 6 bases. V was cut by 4 bases and J by 4 bases, with 11 bases left in between. The germline V gene has CDR1 MNHEY and CDR2 SMNVEV (reference sequence). This CDR3 comprises 13 residues. The CDR3, as DNA: TGTGCCAGCAGTTACAGGGTAGGGTACGAGCAGTACTTC. It codes for CASSYRVGYEQYF.

This clone has a handful of counts. This chain connects TRBV30 to TRBJ1-2; perhaps TRBD1 as D (6 bases). The V gene's germline CDR1 is GTSNPN and CDR2 SVGIG (reference sequence). The CDR3 is 14 residues long. Between the trimmed V and J ends, which lost 4 bases and 3 bases, there was a span of 15 bases. The chain's CDR3 is CAWTGTGTHYGYTF. Here the CDR3 DNA reads TGTGCCTGGACAGGAACAGGGACCCACTATGGCTACACCTTC.

The chain combines TRBV18 with TRBJ1-5; D call uncertain. The CDR3 has 15 residues. Trimming left V 3 bases short and J 0 bases short, with 9 bases between. In germline, CDR1 is KGHSH, CDR2 LQKENI. CDR3 sequence reads: CASSPGGDSNQPQHF. Here the CDR3 DNA reads TGTGCCAGCTCACCCGGCGGGGATAGCAATCAGCCCCAGCATTTT.

The rearrangement joins TRBV7-9 to TRBJ2-7, with D maybe TRBD1 (6 bases). V was pared by 4 bases and J by 2 bases, with 9 bases between. Germline V gene data show CDR1 as SEHNR and CDR2 as FQNEAQ (reference sequence). CDR3 length: 13 residues. In nucleotides, the CDR3 is TGTGCCAGCAGCTCTGGACAGACCTACGAGCAGTACTTC. Translating gives CASSSGQTYEQYF.

The gene calls are TRBV4-3 and TRBJ1-1, with 7 positions matching TRBD1. V gave up 3 bases and J gave up 5 bases; unmatched junction bases: 12. The CDR3 contains 16 residues. Looked up from germline, CDR1 is LGHNA and CDR2 is YSLEER. The CDR3: CASSQWETGMGTEAFF. In DNA form, the CDR3 reads TGCGCCAGCAGCCAGTGGGAGACAGGGATGGGGACTGAAGCTTTCTTT.

This clone was counted only a few times. This sequence joins TRBV29-1 and TRBJ2-5; 15 bases fit TRBD2. The ends lost 7 bases at V and 4 bases at J; junction bases unmatched: 7. The CDR3 totals 15 residues. Germline lookup yields CDR1 SQVTM and CDR2 ANQGSEA. The CDR3 loop reads CSAEGTSGGRETQYF. The CDR3 DNA follows: TGCAGCGCAGAAGGGACTAGCGGGGGGAGAGAGACCCAGTACTTC. The whole variable domain, remainder taken from reference TRBV29-1 and TRBJ2-5, is SAVISQKPSRDICQRGTSLTIQCQVDSQVTMMFWYRQQPGQSLTLIATANQGSEATYESGFVIDKFPISRPNLTFSTLTVSNMSPEDSSIYLCSAEGTSGGRETQYFGPGTRLLVL.

V and J are TRBV10-1 and TRBJ2-3; 14 bases fit TRBD2. This CDR3 contains 13 residues. Germline V gene data show CDR1 as WNHNN and CDR2 as SYGVQD (reference sequence). Germline trimming cut 6 bases from V and 12 bases from J; bases unmatched to any gene: 5. The CDR3 spells CASRPGLAGDQYF. The CDR3 DNA reads TGCGCCAGCAGGCCGGGACTAGCGGGGGACCAGTATTTT.

A word on this clone: Mismatch with germline at one junction end may stem from a read error. The chain has TRBV5-1 and TRBJ1-2; 10 bases fit TRBD1. Per germline, CDR1 SGHRS and CDR2 YFSETQ. The CDR3 is 14 residues long. The CDR3 loop reads CASGLGDRGYGYTF. Written as DNA, the CDR3 is TGCGCCAGCGGCTTGGGGGACAGGGGCTATGGCTACACCTTC.

This clone has just a few counts. The rearrangement joins TRBV4-2 to TRBJ2-5, with D possibly matching TRBD2 (7 bases). Trimming pared 0 bases from V and 7 bases from J, leaving 21 bases between. Germline V gene lookup returns CDR1 LGHNA and CDR2 YNFKEQ. This CDR3 has 17 amino acids. The CDR3 reads CASSQDRLGLGGGTQYF. The CDR3 region has the DNA TGTGCCAGCAGCCAAGATCGATTAGGACTAGGGGGAGGGACCCAGTACTTC.

This chain links TRBV7-8 with TRBJ1-1; D may be TRBD1 (6 bases). V was cut by 1 base and J by 4 bases, with 13 bases left in between. Per germline, CDR1 SGHVS and CDR2 FQNEAQ. The CDR3 has 15 residues. The CDR3: CASSLGAGATTEAFF. The DNA of the CDR3 is TGTGCCAGCAGCTTAGGCGCAGGGGCGACCACTGAAGCTTTCTTT.

The chain employs TRBV27 and TRBJ2-7, with TRBD1 matching over 9 bases. The CDR3 has 13 amino acids. The ends lost 6 bases at V and 3 bases at J; junction bases unmatched: 3. Germline V gives CDR1 MNHEY, CDR2 SMNVEV (reference sequence). The CDR3 nucleotides are TGTGCCAGCAGGTTGACAGGGGGCTACGAGCAGTACTTC. Protein sequence: CASRLTGGYEQYF.

This clone was detected only a few times. CDR3 nucleotides: TGTGCCAGCAGTTTATCGACCAGGGGGCGGGATGGCTACACCTTC. Translated, it gives CASSLSTRGRDGYTF. The rearrangement links TRBV27 to TRBJ1-2; 8 bases match TRBD1. The trim removed 0 bases at V and 6 bases at J, leaving 6 bases unmatched. Germline assignment: CDR1 MNHEY and CDR2 SMNVEV (reference sequence). This CDR3 is built from 15 residues.

This clone was observed a handful of times. The chain links TRBV13 to TRBJ2-6, with TRBD1 as a possible D gene (5 bases). Germline-derived CDR1 and CDR2 are PRHDT and FYEKMQ (reference sequence). The CDR3 length is 16 residues. The germline V and J ends were trimmed by 5 bases and 2 bases, with 13 bases remaining between them. CDR3 sequence: CASSLPGLAGANVLTF. CDR3 nucleotides: TGTGCCAGCAGCCTACCAGGGTTGGCTGGGGCCAACGTCCTGACTTTC.